The 26 T cell receptor beta chains given below trace back to one sample, sequenced in a study of T cells in Graves' hyperthyroidism and ophthalmopathy. The investigators amplified TCR beta CDR3 regions from RNA transcripts. When the TCR CDR3 underwent first-round RT-PCR, the HTBI primer set was used. Each CDR3 protein gets one entry after TCRdb re-called the multiplex PCR reads with MiXCR. The sample carries over 500,000 distinct CDR3 sequences, roughly 17% recorded once. Material for sequencing was blood. These receptors all stem from a woman between 18 and 29 years old with Graves' ophthalmopathy.

This clonotype was counted at least ten times. The chain is built from TRBV7-2 and TRBJ1-3; D gene uncertain. Trimming pared 1 base from V and 0 bases from J, leaving 7 bases between. The CDR3 length is 15 residues. The germline V gene encodes CDR1 SGHTA and CDR2 FQGNSA. The CDR3 sequence is CASSLDPGSGNTIYF. DNA of the CDR3: TGTGCCAGCAGCTTAGACCCGGGCTCTGGAAACACCATATATTTT.

At least ten counts were recorded for this clonotype. V gene TRBV6-6 combines with J gene TRBJ2-1; 7 bases map to TRBD1. Germline V gene data show CDR1 as MNHNY and CDR2 as SVGAGI (reference sequence). The CDR3 extends over 16 amino acids. J was trimmed by 2 bases and V by 2 bases; bases with no gene match: 6. The CDR3 is CASSYLTGRTYNEQFF. CDR3 in DNA: TGTGCCAGCAGTTACCTGACAGGGAGAACCTACAATGAGCAGTTCTTC.

This chain joins TRBV15 and TRBJ2-7; TRBD1 might be the D (6 bases). This CDR3 spans 14 amino acids. The V end lost 5 bases, the J end lost 3 bases, and 14 bases lay between the germline ends. Germline lookup yields CDR1 LNHNV and CDR2 YYDKDF (reference sequence). CDR3 DNA: TGTGCCACCAGCCCGGACAGAGACCGCTACGAGCAGTACTTC. This sequence encodes CATSPDRDRYEQYF.

This clonotype was seen a few times. This may be a read error: a much more frequent sequence differs by one nucleotide. The chain carries TRBV11-1 and TRBJ2-1, with no clear D. Trimming stripped 8 bases from V and 6 bases from J, with 14 bases between. This CDR3 has 13 amino acids. Germline-derived CDR1 and CDR2 are SGHAT and FQDESV (reference sequence). CDR3 region: CASAALPCNEQFF. The CDR3, as DNA: TGTGCCAGCGCCGCGCTCCCGTGCAATGAGCAGTTCTTC.

On this clonotype: One end of the junction is discordant with germline, which a read error may explain. The rearrangement uses TRBV6-1 and TRBJ2-3, with TRBD2 matching 9 bases. Germline V gene sequence: CDR1 MNHNS, CDR2 SASEGT. There are 15 residues in the CDR3. CDR3 sequence: CAISELAGSTDTQCF. Here the CDR3 DNA reads TGTGCCATCAGTGAGCTAGCGGGGAGCACAGATACGCAGTGTTTT.

This clonotype was counted many times. The gene calls are TRBV20-1 and TRBJ2-7; D not resolved. Trimming took 4 bases from V and 6 from J, leaving 19 bases between them. The CDR3 is 14 amino acids. Germline V gene lookup returns CDR1 DFQATT and CDR2 SNEGSKA (reference sequence). CDR3 sequence reads: CSATQSRVLGEQYF. The CDR3 DNA is TGCAGTGCTACTCAAAGCCGGGTCCTGGGCGAGCAGTACTTC.

This clonotype was seen repeatedly, ten times or more. J is TRBJ1-1 and V is TRBV3-1; no firm D call. CDR3 length: 16 amino acids. The V end was cut by 1 base, the J end by 6 bases, with 18 bases between. The germline CDR1 and CDR2 sequences are LGHDT and YNNKEL (reference sequence). The CDR3 loop reads CASSQVAQSAGPEAFF. The DNA of the CDR3 is TGTGCCAGCAGCCAAGTTGCGCAGTCGGCCGGGCCTGAAGCTTTCTTT.

This clonotype was counted ten times or more. DNA of the CDR3: TGTGCCTGGAGCATCCAGGGGGCCTCGGTCACTGAAGCTTTCTTT. Protein: CAWSIQGASVTEAFF. V and J are TRBV30 and TRBJ1-1; 8 bases are a match to TRBD1. V shed 3 bases and J 4 bases; nucleotides not matched to a gene: 10. Germline lookup yields CDR1 GTSNPN and CDR2 SVGIG (reference sequence). This CDR3 contains 15 residues.

This clonotype was found many times. The chain recombines TRBV30 with TRBJ1-2; D possibly corresponds to TRBD1 (6 bases). CDR3 length equals 12 residues. In germline, CDR1 is GTSNPN, CDR2 SVGIG (reference sequence). V was clipped by 5 bases and J by 7 bases, with 14 bases between them. DNA for the CDR3: TGTGCCTGGGGCCTGGGGGCTGGTGGCTACACCTTC. Protein product: CAWGLGAGGYTF.

This clonotype was found a few times. The rearrangement links TRBV27 to TRBJ1-3; 7 bases fit TRBD1. The CDR3 length is 14 residues. Trimming took 5 bases from V and 3 from J; bases not matched to a gene: 4. Per the germline V gene, CDR1 is MNHEY and CDR2 is SMNVEV (reference sequence). The CDR3 sequence: CASSRQGDGNTIYF. The DNA for the CDR3 is TGTGCCAGCAGTCGACAGGGTGATGGAAACACCATATATTTT.

This clonotype turned up a few times. The CDR3 nucleotides read TGTGCCAGCAGTTTAAGGGACGAGTTACGCAATCAGCCCCAGCATTTT. Protein: CASSLRDELRNQPQHF. The V call is TRBV28, the J call TRBJ1-5; D might be TRBD1 (5 bases). Germline CDR1 and CDR2: MDHEN and SYDVKM. CDR3 length: 16 residues. V was cut by 2 bases and J by 2 bases, with 13 bases left in between. The whole variable domain, filled in from reference TRBV28 and TRBJ1-5, reads DVKVTQSSRYLVKRTGEKVFLECVQDMDHENMFWYRQDPGLGLRLIYFSYDVKMKEKGDIPEGYSVSREKKERFSLILESASTNQTSMYLCASSLRDELRNQPQHFGDGTRLSIL.

J is TRBJ2-7 and V is TRBV7-6; D is possibly TRBD1 (6 bases). V was clipped by 4 bases and J by 6 bases, with 13 bases between them. Germline V gene data show CDR1 as SGHVS and CDR2 as FNYEAQ. The CDR3 length is 13 residues. The CDR3 region has the DNA TGTGCCAGCAGCTATACAGGGTTGGGCGAGCAGTACTTC. Translated, it gives CASSYTGLGEQYF.

This clonotype was recorded a few times. V and J are TRBV10-3 and TRBJ2-5; possible D gene TRBD2, 6 bases. CDR1 ENHRY and CDR2 SYGVKD come from the germline V gene. This CDR3 contains 14 residues. The V end was cut by 8 bases, the J end by 0 bases, with 13 bases between. DNA of the CDR3: TGTGCCATCTCAGCGGGCGACTACCAAGAGACCCAGTACTTC. It specifies CAISAGDYQETQYF.

This clonotype was found many times. The chain is built from TRBV30 and TRBJ1-2; D unclear. Trimming removed 5 bases at V and 0 bases at J, with 4 bases between. There are 11 residues in the CDR3. Germline V gives CDR1 GTSNPN, CDR2 SVGIG (reference sequence). Here the CDR3 DNA reads TGTGCCTGGGGAGCTAACTATGGCTACACCTTC. Protein: CAWGANYGYTF.

A remark on this clonotype: A read error may be the cause here, since a much bigger clone is one base away. The chain employs TRBV7-6 and TRBJ2-1, with D perhaps TRBD2 (6 bases). Per the germline V gene, CDR1 is SGHVS and CDR2 is FNYEAQ. V was pared by 5 bases and J by 4 bases, with 18 bases between. This CDR3 has 16 amino acids. The CDR3: CASSRLARGPYNEQFF. CDR3 DNA: TGTGCCAGCAGCCGTCTAGCGAGGGGCCCATACAATGAGCAGTTCTTC.

The sample holds a few counts of this clonotype. The chain recombines TRBV20-1 with TRBJ2-7; TRBD2 aligns across 11 bases. Looked up from germline, CDR1 is DFQATT and CDR2 is SNEGSKA (reference sequence). Trimming removed 4 bases from V and 1 base from J; junction bases left unmatched: 9. The CDR3 is made up of 16 amino acids. The DNA of the CDR3 is TGCAGTGCTACCGGGACTAGCGGTGTTGGGTCCTACGAGCAGTACTTC. It translates to CSATGTSGVGSYEQYF.

Comment on this clonotype: A single base separates this from a much larger clone, so it may be a read error. Since the CDR3 does not end with the conserved phenylalanine or tryptophan, this likely comes from a read error. The chain carries TRBV12-5 and TRBJ1-2, with 7 bases lining up with TRBD1. Germline V lookup: CDR1 LGHNT, CDR2 FRNRAP. V dropped 3 bases and J dropped 0; count of bases not matched to a gene: 4. The CDR3 loop spans 15 amino acids. The CDR3 DNA follows: TGTGCTAGTGGTTTCCACAGGGGTTCTAACTATGGCTACACCTCC. It is translated as CASGFHRGSNYGYTS.

This chain connects TRBV27 to TRBJ2-7; D ambiguous. The CDR3 runs 13 residues. Germline assignment: CDR1 MNHEY and CDR2 SMNVEV (reference sequence). Trimming removed 5 bases at V and 3 bases at J, with 11 bases between. The CDR3 sequence is CASSLSSNYEQYF. The CDR3 region has the DNA TGTGCCAGCAGTCTGAGCAGCAACTACGAGCAGTACTTC.

This clonotype was picked up many times. The CDR3 region has the DNA TGTGCCAGCAGTGGAATAACCGAAGAGACCCAGTACTTC. Translation gives CASSGITEETQYF. The V call is TRBV2, the J call TRBJ2-5; D gene unclear. V was cut by 4 bases and J by 3 bases, with 9 bases left in between. The CDR3 spans 13 residues. The germline V gene encodes CDR1 SNHLY and CDR2 FYNNEI.

This clonotype occurred many times. This chain joins TRBV7-8 and TRBJ2-7; tentatively, D is TRBD1 or TRBD2 (5 bases each). This CDR3 region has 13 residues. Trimming left V 5 bases short and J 6 bases short, with 14 bases between. The germline CDR1 and CDR2 sequences are SGHVS and FQNEAQ. CDR3 nucleotide sequence: TGTGCCAGCAGCCAGGCGGTGGGGGTCGAGCAGTACTTC. This translates into CASSQAVGVEQYF.

This clonotype appeared a few times. Because it lacks the conserved phenylalanine or tryptophan at the end, this CDR3 is likely a read error. The chain is built from TRBV10-3 and TRBJ1-1; D is possibly TRBD1 (6 bases). V was trimmed by 2 bases and J by 3 bases, leaving 16 bases between them. CDR1 is ENHRY, CDR2 SYGVKD, per germline. The CDR3 has 16 amino acids. As DNA, the CDR3 is TGTGCCATCAGTGAGGTGACAGGAGGTCAATACACTGAAGCTTTCCTT. Translated, it gives CAISEVTGGQYTEAFL.

This clonotype was detected ten times or more. The chain is built from TRBV3-1 and TRBJ2-5; 8 nucleotides agree with TRBD2. The ends lost 4 bases at V and 4 bases at J; junction bases unmatched: 5. The CDR3 sequence is 14 residues long. CDR1 LGHDT and CDR2 YNNKEL come from the germline V gene (reference sequence). This CDR3 reads CASSPGGGPETQYF. For the CDR3, the DNA is TGTGCCAGCAGCCCCGGGGGGGGACCAGAGACCCAGTACTTC.

Notes on this clonotype: A much larger clonotype is one base distant, so this may be a read error. The chain couples TRBV30 to TRBJ2-5; 7 nucleotides match TRBD2. The trim removed 1 base at V and 3 bases at J, leaving 8 bases unmatched. This CDR3 has 15 residues. Germline V gives CDR1 GTSNPN, CDR2 SVGIG (reference sequence). CDR3 sequence (DNA): TGTGCCTGGAGTGAAGGGCGACGGGGGGAAGAGACCCAGTACTTC. Translated, it gives CAWSEGRRGEETQYF. The full variable domain, rest sourced from reference TRBV30 and TRBJ2-5, is SQTIHQWPATLVQPVGSPLSLECTVEGTSNPNLYWYRQAAGRGLQLLFYSVGIGQISSEVPQNLSASRPQDRQFILSSKKLLLSDSGFYLCAWSEGRRGEETQYFGPGTRLLVL.

The sample holds a few counts of this clonotype. This chain uses TRBV27 with TRBJ2-7, with D possibly matching TRBD2 (6 bases). Trimming took 7 bases from V and 0 from J, leaving 13 bases between them. This CDR3 region has 14 residues. The germline CDR1 and CDR2 sequences are MNHEY and SMNVEV (reference sequence). The CDR3 nucleotides read TGTGCCAGCACTCGGGACTCAAACTCCTACGAGCAGTACTTC. Its protein is CASTRDSNSYEQYF.

Turning to this clonotype: The junction does not match germline at one end; this may be a read error. V usage is TRBV7-3 and J usage is TRBJ2-1, with 10 bases aligning to TRBD2. The germline CDR1 and CDR2 sequences are SGHTA and FQGTGA. The CDR3 runs to 15 residues. CDR3: CASRPERGGSNEQFF. The CDR3 DNA sequence: TGCGCCAGCAGACCCGAGCGGGGGGGCTCCAATGAGCAGTTCTTC.

V usage is TRBV6-2 or TRBV6-3 and J usage is TRBJ2-2; 9 nucleotides line up with TRBD2. CDR1 is MNHEY and CDR2 is SVGEGT in the germline V gene. V lost 5 bases, J lost 7 bases, and 11 bases stayed unmatched. The CDR3 runs 16 residues. This chain's CDR3 is CASSVQAGGLIGELFF. The CDR3 DNA follows: TGTGCCAGCAGTGTACAGGCGGGGGGGCTGATCGGGGAGCTGTTTTTT.